What follows are 21 T cell receptor beta chains derived from one specimen sequenced in a study of blood T cell repertoires in COVID-19. Produced via immunoSEQ multiplex PCR; TCRdb's table is partial and in-frame only. The sample has some 85,000 clones, roughly 76% seen once. Material for sequencing was peripheral blood. The source of these receptors is a woman of 80 years or more with active or convalescent COVID-19.

This clone was counted between two and nine times. The V gene is TRBV5-4, the J gene TRBJ1-6; 7 nucleotides align to TRBD1. The CDR3 totals 16 residues. CDR1 and CDR2 from the germline V gene are SGHNT and YYREEE (reference sequence). V was clipped by 4 bases and J by 6 bases; unmatched bases: 10. CDR3 in DNA: TGTGCCAGCAGCCCCGCTAAGAGGGGGCCTAATTCACCCCTCCACTTT. Residues: CASSPAKRGPNSPLHF.

The count of this clone is one. The chain is built from TRBV6-2 or TRBV6-3 and TRBJ2-2; 7 nucleotides align to TRBD2. The trim removed 6 bases at V and 0 bases at J, leaving 13 bases unmatched. Germline V CDR1 and CDR2: MNHEY, SVGEGT. CDR3 length equals 18 residues. The CDR3 spells CASSKLIPGLSNTGELFF. As DNA, the CDR3 is TGTGCCAGCAGCAAACTGATCCCGGGACTATCGAACACCGGGGAGCTGTTTTTT.

This clone was recorded once. The chain uses TRBV7-9 and TRBJ2-5, with TRBD1 matching over 8 bases. J gave up 5 bases and V 5 bases, and 16 bases lay outside the gene matches. From germline, CDR1 is SEHNR and CDR2 FQNEAQ (reference sequence). The CDR3 loop spans 17 amino acids. CDR3 coding DNA: TGTGCCAGCAGCCCCCGTCCTGGACAGGGTTTACGGGAGACCCAGTACTTC. Translating it yields CASSPRPGQGLRETQYF.

V is TRBV7-9 and J is TRBJ2-3, with 11 bases fitting TRBD2. V lost 4 bases to trimming and J lost 3 bases; unmatched junction nucleotides: 3. Germline-derived CDR1 and CDR2 are SEHNR and FQNEAQ (reference sequence). This CDR3 is built from 15 residues. The CDR3: CASSSTSGGTDTQYF. CDR3 in DNA: TGTGCCAGCAGCTCCACTAGCGGGGGAACAGATACGCAGTATTTT.

This clone was seen a few times. The J gene is TRBJ2-2, the V gene TRBV6-2 or TRBV6-3; TRBD2 aligns across 10 bases. V lost 5 bases to trimming and J lost 4 bases; unmatched junction nucleotides: 7. Germline CDR1 MNHEY, CDR2 SVGEGT. This CDR3 region has 16 residues. The DNA for the CDR3 is TGTGCCAGCAGTACCGGGACTAGCGAAATCACCGGGGAGCTGTTTTTT. Translation gives CASSTGTSEITGELFF.

The chain carries TRBV27 and TRBJ1-2; TRBD1 matches at 9 bases. Trimming cost V 1 base and J 8 bases; bases outside gene matches: 8. Germline V gene data show CDR1 as MNHEY and CDR2 as SMNVEV (reference sequence). This CDR3 is built from 15 residues. Written as DNA, the CDR3 is TGTGCCAGCAGTTTATACTCGGGACAGGGTGAAGGCTACACCTTC. Protein: CASSLYSGQGEGYTF.

V usage is TRBV5-1 and J usage is TRBJ1-1; tentative D call: TRBD1 (5 bases). Trimming removed 5 bases from V and 0 bases from J, with 5 bases in between. Germline V lookup: CDR1 SGHRS, CDR2 YFSETQ. CDR3 size: 12 residues. The CDR3 region is CASRTVNTEAFF. Written as DNA, the CDR3 is TGCGCCAGCAGGACAGTGAACACTGAAGCTTTCTTT.

The chain couples TRBV2 to TRBJ2-7; 9 positions match TRBD2. This CDR3 comprises 18 residues. Germline trimming cut 6 bases from V and 2 bases from J; bases unmatched to any gene: 17. Per the germline V gene, CDR1 is SNHLY and CDR2 is FYNNEI. In nucleotides, the CDR3 is TGTGCCAGCAGCGCCGATTGGGGCGTAGCGGGGGTAACCTACGAGCAGTACTTC. Its translation is CASSADWGVAGVTYEQYF.

In nucleotides, the CDR3 is TGCGCCAGCAGCTCCCAACCCGGGAGCTCTAATGAAAAACTGTTTTTT. Translation gives CASSSQPGSSNEKLFF. The chain joins TRBV5-1 to TRBJ1-4; D is undetermined. CDR1 SGHRS and CDR2 YFSETQ come from the germline V gene. This CDR3 has 16 residues. Trimming removed 3 bases from V and 3 bases from J, with 15 bases in between.

The chain has TRBV30 and TRBJ2-6, with a possible D match to TRBD2 (5 bases). From germline, CDR1 is GTSNPN and CDR2 SVGIG (reference sequence). The CDR3 runs 16 residues. Trimming removed 0 bases from V and 4 bases from J, with 13 bases in between. The DNA of the CDR3 is TGTGCCTGGAGTGTAGGCGCGGGTCGCGGGGCCAACGTCCTGACTTTC. It encodes CAWSVGAGRGANVLTF.

V and J are TRBV11-2 and TRBJ1-2; D gene unclear. The germline V gene encodes CDR1 SGHAT and CDR2 FQNNGV. The CDR3 consists of 16 residues. With 6 bases removed from V and 0 bases from J, the gap between germline ends came to 17 bases. The CDR3, as DNA: TGTGCCAGCAGGCGCGCGATTGCGTCCGCTAACTATGGCTACACCTTC. This gives the protein CASRRAIASANYGYTF.

The chain employs TRBV29-1 and TRBJ2-5; no definite D call. This CDR3 spans 13 amino acids. V gave up 2 bases and J gave up 2 bases, with 9 bases separating them. Germline assignment: CDR1 SQVTM and CDR2 ANQGSEA. The CDR3 DNA is TGCAGCGTTGAATTACAGCTACAAGAGACCCAGTACTTC. Its protein is CSVELQLQETQYF.

The V gene is TRBV6-5, the J gene TRBJ1-6, with D uncertain. Trimming shortened V by 4 bases and J by 6 bases, and 13 bases separated the two germline ends. This CDR3 is 15 amino acids long. Germline lookup yields CDR1 MNHEY and CDR2 SVGAGI. CDR3 sequence (DNA): TGTGCCAGCAGTTCCACTTTGGCGGGTAATTCACCCCTCCACTTT. Protein: CASSSTLAGNSPLHF.

The rearrangement joins TRBV7-3 to TRBJ2-2; tentative D call: TRBD1 (5 bases). Germline V CDR1 and CDR2: SGHTA, FQGTGA. The CDR3 is made up of 13 amino acids. Trimming shortened V by 4 bases and J by 4 bases, and 7 bases separated the two germline ends. CDR3 sequence reads: CASSSQGTGELFF. DNA for the CDR3: TGTGCCAGCAGCTCTCAGGGCACCGGGGAGCTGTTTTTT.

This clone is medium-sized. The chain combines TRBV27 with TRBJ1-1, with TRBD1 matching over 7 bases. The germline CDR1 and CDR2 sequences are MNHEY and SMNVEV (reference sequence). V gave up 8 bases and J gave up 6 bases; unmatched junction bases: 9. CDR3 length: 13 residues. CDR3 sequence (DNA): TGTGCCAGCGTCGACAGGGTCAGGTCTGAAGCTTTCTTT. This encodes CASVDRVRSEAFF.

The genes are TRBV29-1 and TRBJ2-7; 11 nucleotides agree with TRBD2. Germline CDR1 is SQVTM and CDR2 is ANQGSEA. The CDR3 loop spans 16 amino acids. J was trimmed by 0 bases and V by 4 bases; bases with no gene match: 8. CDR3 coding DNA: TGCAGCGTTGGCGGGGCTAGCGGGGGGAGCTCCTACGAGCAGTACTTC. Translation gives CSVGGASGGSSYEQYF.

This clone came up a few times. This chain joins TRBV10-3 and TRBJ2-1; TRBD1 is a possible D gene (5 bases). Germline CDR1 ENHRY, CDR2 SYGVKD. The CDR3 contains 10 residues. Trimming left V 4 bases short and J 10 bases short, with 5 bases between. The chain's CDR3 is CAISGTEQFF. CDR3 coding DNA: TGTGCCATCAGTGGGACAGAGCAGTTCTTC.

The rearrangement uses TRBV5-6 and TRBJ1-6; tentatively, D is TRBD1 (6 bases). This CDR3 has 14 residues. Trimming took off 4 bases at V and 8 bases at J, with 13 bases between the two ends. Germline lookup yields CDR1 SGHDT and CDR2 YYEEEE. DNA for the CDR3: TGTGCCAGCAGCATAACAGGGTGGTATTCACCCCTCCACTTT. As protein: CASSITGWYSPLHF.

V is TRBV6-6 and J is TRBJ2-5; weak D call: TRBD1 (6 bases). Germline V gene data show CDR1 as MNHNY and CDR2 as SVGAGI (reference sequence). V lost 4 bases to trimming and J lost 0 bases, with 9 bases between them. This CDR3 spans 14 amino acids. CDR3 DNA: TGTGCCAGCAGTTTTTGGACAGACCAAGAGACCCAGTACTTC. This encodes CASSFWTDQETQYF.

The chain carries TRBV7-6 and TRBJ2-2; D is possibly TRBD2 (6 bases). Between the trimmed V and J ends, which lost 2 bases and 6 bases, there was a span of 19 bases. The CDR3 has 17 residues. The germline gives CDR1 SGHVS, CDR2 FNYEAQ. CDR3 nucleotide sequence: TGTGCCAGCAGCTTAAATCAAATAACTAGCAGAGCCGGGGAGCTGTTTTTT. It translates to CASSLNQITSRAGELFF.

The chain is built from TRBV24-1 and TRBJ2-5, with D possibly matching TRBD1 (5 bases). Trimming took off 2 bases at V and 4 bases at J, with 7 bases between the two ends. The CDR3 has 13 amino acids. Germline loops: CDR1 KGHDR, CDR2 SFDVKD. The CDR3 here is CATSDYQGETQYF. CDR3 DNA sequence: TGTGCCACCAGTGATTACCAGGGAGAGACCCAGTACTTC.